Presented here are 29 T cell receptor beta chains from one specimen sequenced in a study of blood T cell repertoires in COVID-19. Profiling relied on immunoSEQ multiplex PCR, and the TCRdb table lists in-frame clones only, not all of them. The table has approximately 180,000 clones, 60% to 80% seen once. The sequenced material came from peripheral blood. The receptor source for this set is a woman between 70 and 85 years old with acute or convalescent COVID-19.

This clone came up once. V and J are TRBV7-9 and TRBJ1-4; D possibly corresponds to TRBD1 (6 bases). The ends were cut back, 1 base at V and 4 bases at J, with 10 bases in the middle. The germline V gene encodes CDR1 SEHNR and CDR2 FQNEAQ (reference sequence). This CDR3 is built from 15 residues. For the CDR3, the DNA is TGTGCCAGCAGCTTAGGGGCAGGGGATAATGAAAAACTGTTTTTT. The encoded protein is CASSLGAGDNEKLFF.

This chain uses TRBV5-1 with TRBJ1-6; D is ambiguous. The CDR3 extends over 14 amino acids. Germline CDR1 is SGHRS and CDR2 is YFSETQ. Trimming removed 0 bases at V and 8 bases at J, with 9 bases between. CDR3 amino acids: CASSLESRDSPLHF. For the CDR3, the DNA is TGCGCCAGCAGCTTGGAATCGAGAGATTCACCCCTCCACTTT.

The chain uses TRBV9 and TRBJ1-3; 8 positions match TRBD1. V was clipped by 0 bases and J by 0 bases; unmatched bases: 5. This CDR3 is 17 amino acids long. Germline V gene sequence: CDR1 SGDLS, CDR2 YYNGEE. This CDR3 is CASSVAAGGFSGNTIYF. The CDR3 region has the DNA TGTGCCAGCAGCGTAGCCGCAGGGGGCTTCTCTGGAAACACCATATATTTT.

The chain recombines TRBV9 with TRBJ1-2; unclear D gene. Trimming removed 5 bases from V and 0 bases from J, with 8 bases in between. Germline CDR1 SGDLS, CDR2 YYNGEE. This CDR3 contains 13 residues. The CDR3 nucleotides are TGTGCCAGCAGGGGAGGCTCTAACTATGGCTACACCTTC. Translating it yields CASRGGSNYGYTF.

The V gene is TRBV19, the J gene TRBJ2-7; 7 nucleotides match TRBD2. V lost 3 bases to trimming and J lost 1 base; unmatched junction nucleotides: 6. This CDR3 is 15 amino acids long. Germline V gene sequence: CDR1 LNHDA, CDR2 SQIVND (reference sequence). The CDR3 protein is CASSIRLAASYEQYF. In DNA form, the CDR3 reads TGTGCCAGTAGTATTCGCCTAGCGGCTTCCTACGAGCAGTACTTC.

The DNA of the CDR3 is TGTGCCAGCAGCTTAATACTGGGAGGGTTGAATGAGCAGTTCTTC. Translated: CASSLILGGLNEQFF. The chain recombines TRBV7-3 with TRBJ2-1; 7 nucleotides line up with TRBD2. J gave up 7 bases and V 1 base, and 7 bases lay outside the gene matches. CDR3 length equals 15 residues. In germline, CDR1 is SGHTA, CDR2 FQGTGA. Complete variable domain (other parts from reference TRBV7-3 and TRBJ2-1): GAGVSQTPSNKVTEKGKYVELRCDPISGHTALYWYRQSLGQGPEFLIYFQGTGAADDSGLPNDRFFAVRPEGSVSTLKIQRTERGDSAVYLCASSLILGGLNEQFFGPGTRLTVL.

The chain has TRBV15 and TRBJ2-7; D is perhaps TRBD1 (6 bases). Between the trimmed V and J ends, which lost 0 bases and 3 bases, there was a span of 9 bases. Germline CDR1 is LNHNV and CDR2 is YYDKDF (reference sequence). The CDR3 consists of 14 residues. CDR3 in DNA: TGTGCCACCAGCAGAGATCAGGGACACTACGAGCAGTACTTC. It yields the protein CATSRDQGHYEQYF.

The V gene is TRBV5-1, the J gene TRBJ1-3; 9 positions agree with TRBD1. The ends lost 4 bases at V and 4 bases at J; junction bases unmatched: 6. The CDR3 sequence is 15 residues long. CDR1 is SGHRS and CDR2 is YFSETQ in the germline V gene. The CDR3 protein is CASSPGQGYGNTIYF. In DNA form, the CDR3 reads TGCGCCAGCAGCCCGGGACAGGGTTACGGAAACACCATATATTTT. The variable domain in full, completed from reference TRBV5-1 and TRBJ1-3, reads KAGVTQTPRYLIKTRGQQVTLSCSPISGHRSVSWYQQTPGQGLQFLFEYFSETQRNKGNFPGRFSGRQFSNSRSEMNVSTLELGDSALYLCASSPGQGYGNTIYFGEGSWLTVV.

This sequence joins TRBV6-5 and TRBJ2-2; 8 nucleotides match TRBD1. Germline CDR1 is MNHEY and CDR2 is SVGAGI. J was trimmed by 4 bases and V by 7 bases; bases with no gene match: 8. This CDR3 spans 15 amino acids. CDR3 sequence: CASTVDRAPTGELFF. In nucleotides, the CDR3 is TGTGCCAGCACTGTGGACAGGGCTCCCACCGGGGAGCTGTTTTTT.

V usage is TRBV4-1 and J usage is TRBJ1-4; no firm D call. Germline CDR1 is MGHRA and CDR2 is YSYEKL. V lost 4 bases, J lost 5 bases, and 17 bases lay in between. The CDR3 contains 16 residues. CDR3 sequence (DNA): TGCGCCAGCAGCCCCCCCCGCGGGGATGGGAATGAAAAACTGTTTTTT. This gives the protein CASSPPRGDGNEKLFF.

This clone is a singleton in its sample. This sequence joins TRBV5-1 and TRBJ1-2; perhaps TRBD1 as D (5 bases). CDR3 length equals 15 residues. The V end lost 1 base, the J end lost 8 bases, and 18 bases lay between the germline ends. CDR1 is SGHRS and CDR2 is YFSETQ in the germline V gene. CDR3 in amino acids: CASSLSAGAAGGYTF. CDR3 nucleotides: TGCGCCAGCAGCTTGTCCGCTGGGGCAGCCGGAGGCTACACCTTC.

This chain connects TRBV30 to TRBJ2-1; D is unclear. V was trimmed by 8 bases and J by 3 bases, leaving 11 bases between them. The CDR3 contains 12 residues. The germline CDR1 and CDR2 sequences are GTSNPN and SVGIG (reference sequence). CDR3 in DNA: TGTGCCACTGCTGGTGGCTACAATGAGCAGTTCTTC. Its protein product is CATAGGYNEQFF.

CDR3 sequence (DNA): TGTGCCAGCAGCGTAAGGGGGACTAGCGGGAGCGCGGTCGGGGAGCTGTTTTTT. The encoded protein is CASSVRGTSGSAVGELFF. V usage is TRBV9 and J usage is TRBJ2-2; 14 positions agree with TRBD2. Losses at the gene ends were 1 base for V and 7 bases for J; bases not matched to a gene: 9. The CDR3 consists of 18 residues. Germline loops: CDR1 SGDLS, CDR2 YYNGEE.

This chain connects TRBV7-2 to TRBJ1-2, with 9 bases that match TRBD1. This CDR3 spans 14 amino acids. Germline V gives CDR1 SGHTA, CDR2 FQGNSA. Trimming took 5 bases from V and 6 from J; bases not matched to a gene: 7. CDR3 bases: TGTGCCAGCAGCCCCAACCGGGACAGGGATGGCTACACCTTC. Translated, it gives CASSPNRDRDGYTF.

This clone has a single count. The chain couples TRBV6-5 to TRBJ2-7; D call uncertain. V was pared by 3 bases and J by 4 bases, with 13 bases between. CDR3 length: 14 amino acids. Germline V lookup: CDR1 MNHEY, CDR2 SVGAGI. CDR3 in amino acids: CASSYQVYGYEQYF. CDR3 coding DNA: TGTGCCAGCAGTTATCAGGTTTACGGTTACGAGCAGTACTTC.

V usage is TRBV19 and J usage is TRBJ1-1; TRBD1 might be the D (5 bases). V was clipped by 3 bases and J by 1 base, with 15 bases between them. The CDR3 totals 16 residues. The germline V gene has CDR1 LNHDA and CDR2 SQIVND (reference sequence). The CDR3 DNA reads TGTGCCAGTAGTATTGGCCGCAGGGTGGCGAACACTGAAGCTTTCTTT. Protein: CASSIGRRVANTEAFF.

The rearrangement uses TRBV9 and TRBJ2-1, with a possible D match to TRBD2 (5 bases). V shed 0 bases and J shed 11 bases, with 15 bases lying between them. The CDR3 runs to 14 residues. CDR1 is SGDLS, CDR2 YYNGEE, per germline. The CDR3 loop is CASSVGLAQEKQFF. DNA of the CDR3: TGTGCCAGCAGCGTAGGGCTAGCTCAGGAGAAGCAGTTCTTC.

This clone is medium-sized by share. The V gene is TRBV27, the J gene TRBJ2-1, with 7 nucleotides matching TRBD2. J lost 15 bases, V lost 1 base, and 12 bases had no gene match. Germline V lookup: CDR1 MNHEY, CDR2 SMNVEV (reference sequence). The length of the CDR3 is 14 residues. This chain's CDR3 is CASSLFSKTSSLFF. DNA of the CDR3: TGTGCCAGCAGTTTATTTTCAAAGACTAGCTCCCTGTTCTTC.

This chain links TRBV15 with TRBJ2-1; 10 bases map to TRBD2. The CDR3 length is 14 residues. V lost 7 bases to trimming and J lost 8 bases; unmatched junction nucleotides: 8. Per the germline V gene, CDR1 is LNHNV and CDR2 is YYDKDF (reference sequence). The CDR3 sequence is CATTLAGATDEQFF. The CDR3 nucleotides are TGTGCCACCACCCTAGCGGGAGCAACTGATGAGCAGTTCTTC.

The V gene is TRBV18, the J gene TRBJ1-2, with TRBD1 as a possible D gene (6 bases). CDR3 length: 14 residues. V shed 6 bases and J shed 1 base, with 12 bases lying between them. Looked up from germline, CDR1 is KGHSH and CDR2 is LQKENI. The CDR3 loop is CASSKAGVNYGYTF. The CDR3 bases are TGTGCCAGCTCCAAGGCAGGGGTTAACTATGGCTACACCTTC.

The chain is built from TRBV15 and TRBJ1-2, with D possibly TRBD1 on 5 matching bases. CDR3 size: 13 residues. V lost 4 bases, J lost 4 bases, and 10 bases lay in between. Germline values: CDR1 LNHNV, CDR2 YYDKDF (reference sequence). The CDR3 region is CATSTRTGYGYTF. The CDR3 coding sequence is TGTGCCACCAGCACGCGAACAGGCTATGGCTACACCTTC.

The J gene is TRBJ2-5, the V gene TRBV7-6, with TRBD1 as a possible D gene (5 bases). The CDR3 loop spans 15 amino acids. Germline V CDR1 and CDR2: SGHVS, FNYEAQ. Trimming left V 4 bases short and J 0 bases short, with 12 bases between. The CDR3 sequence: CASSSLTAYQETQYF. The CDR3 bases are TGTGCCAGCAGCTCATTGACAGCGTACCAAGAGACCCAGTACTTC.

This chain joins TRBV5-1 and TRBJ2-2; 13 positions match TRBD2. This CDR3 has 17 amino acids. Germline V gives CDR1 SGHRS, CDR2 YFSETQ. J was trimmed by 7 bases and V by 4 bases; bases with no gene match: 10. The CDR3 sequence is CASSPEPGLAGSGELFF. CDR3 sequence (DNA): TGCGCCAGCAGCCCCGAACCGGGACTAGCGGGGAGCGGGGAGCTGTTTTTT.

This rearrangement joins TRBV5-1 to TRBJ1-1, with 9 bases identical to TRBD1. V dropped 4 bases and J dropped 6; count of bases not matched to a gene: 7. Germline V gene data show CDR1 as SGHRS and CDR2 as YFSETQ. This CDR3 is 14 amino acids long. CDR3 protein: CASSATGGYAEAFF. The CDR3 region has the DNA TGCGCCAGCAGCGCGACAGGGGGTTACGCTGAAGCTTTCTTT.

This chain links TRBV12-5 with TRBJ2-7; no clear D. The CDR3 spans 14 residues. V gave up 1 base and J gave up 2 bases, with 9 bases separating them. Germline CDR1 and CDR2: LGHNT and FRNRAP. The CDR3 nucleotides read TGTGCTAGTGGTTTGGAATACAGAACCTACGAGCAGTACTTC. This translates into CASGLEYRTYEQYF.

This rearrangement joins TRBV5-4 to TRBJ2-2, with D possibly matching TRBD2 (5 bases). The CDR3 length is 18 residues. The V and J ends lost 0 bases and 1 base respectively, with 16 bases between them. Germline values: CDR1 SGHNT, CDR2 YYREEE (reference sequence). CDR3: CASSLGSSAGGNTGELFF. In nucleotides, the CDR3 is TGTGCCAGCAGCTTGGGATCCTCGGCAGGAGGGAACACCGGGGAGCTGTTTTTT.

This clone has only a few counts. Additional DNA sequences in this sample encode the identical CDR3. V gene TRBV19 combines with J gene TRBJ2-1; 9 bases are a match to TRBD2. The CDR3 is 15 amino acids. With V trimmed by 3 bases and J by 1 base, 1 base remained unmatched. The V gene's germline CDR1 is LNHDA and CDR2 SQIVND (reference sequence). CDR3 nucleotides: TGTGCCAGTAGTATCGCGGGAGGGTCCTACAATGAGCAGTTCTTC. Translating gives CASSIAGGSYNEQFF.

V is TRBV7-2 and J is TRBJ2-1, with 10 bases that match TRBD2. V was clipped by 2 bases and J by 0 bases; unmatched bases: 4. The CDR3 covers 17 residues. CDR1 is SGHTA, CDR2 FQGNSA, per germline. CDR3 DNA sequence: TGTGCCAGCAGCTTAAGGGCTAGCGGGAGCTCCTACAATGAGCAGTTCTTC. Its translation: CASSLRASGSSYNEQFF.

The V and J genes are TRBV6-5 and TRBJ2-2; 8 bases match TRBD1. Germline assignment: CDR1 MNHEY and CDR2 SVGAGI. After removal of 8 bases from V and 4 bases from J, the junction contained 6 bases not matched to a gene. The CDR3 covers 14 residues. The CDR3 reads CASGQGASTGELFF. The CDR3 nucleotides are TGTGCCAGCGGTCAGGGGGCGAGCACCGGGGAGCTGTTTTTT.